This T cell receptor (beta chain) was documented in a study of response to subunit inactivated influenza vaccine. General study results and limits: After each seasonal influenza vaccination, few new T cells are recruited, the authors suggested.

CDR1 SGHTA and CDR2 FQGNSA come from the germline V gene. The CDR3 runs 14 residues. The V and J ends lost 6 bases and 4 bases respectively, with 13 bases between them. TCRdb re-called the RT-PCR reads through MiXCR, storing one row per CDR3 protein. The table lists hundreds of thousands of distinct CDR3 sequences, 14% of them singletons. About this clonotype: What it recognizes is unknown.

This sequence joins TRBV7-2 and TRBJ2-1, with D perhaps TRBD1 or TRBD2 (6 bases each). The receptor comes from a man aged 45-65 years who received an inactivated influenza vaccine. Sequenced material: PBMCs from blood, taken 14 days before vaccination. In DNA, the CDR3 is TGTGCCAGCAGAAAAGGGGGACTTTACAATGAGCAGTTCTTC. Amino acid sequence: CASRKGGLYNEQFF.